This entry features one TCR beta chain sequence. These data are taken from a study of Tregs in tolerant kidney transplant recipients. An overnight rest at 37°C with around 210 IU/ml IL-2 preceded regulatory T cell sorting from thawed PBMCs. Clones were sequenced by immunoSEQ multiplex PCR, and TCRdb holds only the in-frame ones, with some missing. Seen here are tens of thousands of clones, about 90% observed once, and the top ten hold 0.6% to 0.7%. Source material: Tregs from blood. The origin of this receptor is a human donor in good health.

The CDR3 region has the DNA TGTGCCAGCAGCTTGGCGTCAGGGGGCGACTATAATTCACCCCTCCACTTT. Protein: CASSLASGGDYNSPLHF. The genes are TRBV5-4 and TRBJ1-6; TRBD1 aligns across 8 bases. Trimming removed 0 bases from V and 3 bases from J; junction bases left unmatched: 5. Germline V gene lookup returns CDR1 SGHNT and CDR2 YYREEE (reference sequence). The CDR3 is made up of 17 amino acids.